The present T cell receptor (beta chain) was sequenced within a study of glioma-infiltrating T cells. TCR alpha and beta CDR3 regions were amplified from RNA using iRepertoire nested multiplex PCR. For one-step reverse transcription and amplification, roughly 85-450 ng of tissue mRNA or PBMC total RNA was used. TCRdb analysed the multiplex PCR reads with MiXCR anew, one entry per CDR3 protein. The data contain 150,000 to 200,000 distinct CDR3 sequences, roughly 45% of them singletons. This clonotype originated in a human donor with low-grade glioma or glioblastoma, undergoing nonglioma brain surgery, or in good health (not recorded which). Sequencing was performed on glioma tissue, nonneoplastic brain tissue, or PBMCs (not recorded which).

The CDR3: CASSLGQGFQPQHF. CDR3 DNA sequence: TGTGCCAGTAGTTTGGGACAGGGTTTCCAGCCCCAGCATTTT. V usage is TRBV19 and J usage is TRBJ1-5; 9 bases map to TRBD1. This CDR3 comprises 14 residues. Germline loops: CDR1 LNHDA, CDR2 SQIVND (reference sequence). V was pared by 5 bases and J by 7 bases, with 6 bases of the junction left unmatched. Complete variable domain (other parts from reference TRBV19 and TRBJ1-5): DGGITQSPKYLFRKEGQNVTLSCEQNLNHDAMYWYRQDPGQGLRLIYYSQIVNDFQKGDIAEGYSVSREKKESFPLTVTSAQKNPTAFYLCASSLGQGFQPQHFGDGTRLSIL.